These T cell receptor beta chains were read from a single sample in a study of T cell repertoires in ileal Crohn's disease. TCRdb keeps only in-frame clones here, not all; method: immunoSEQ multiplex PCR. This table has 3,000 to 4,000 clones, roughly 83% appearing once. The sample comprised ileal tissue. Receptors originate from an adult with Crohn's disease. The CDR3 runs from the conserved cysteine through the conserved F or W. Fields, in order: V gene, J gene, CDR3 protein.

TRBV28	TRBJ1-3	CASSTTGQGQGNTIYF
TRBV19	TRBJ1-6	CASSIWGDSPLHF
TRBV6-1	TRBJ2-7	CASSVRTGGYEQYF
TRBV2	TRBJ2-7	CASRASGYEQYF
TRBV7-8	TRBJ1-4	CASSRTGANEKLFF
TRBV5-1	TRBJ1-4	CASSGKQGDGGKLFF
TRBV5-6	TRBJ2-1	CASSLAGGNGEQFF
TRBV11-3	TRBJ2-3	CASSPTPGSSTDTQYF
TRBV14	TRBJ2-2	CATRTSGGTGELFF
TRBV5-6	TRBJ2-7	CASSWGTVWEQYF
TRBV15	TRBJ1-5	CATSEGSGDNQPQHF
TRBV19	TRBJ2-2	CASSPGTRGPGELFF
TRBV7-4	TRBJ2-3	CASPRSGGGTQYF
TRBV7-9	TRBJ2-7	CASSLGLGGNEQYF
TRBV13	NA	CASRGQGGPYEQYF
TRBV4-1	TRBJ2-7	CASSQGTGDPYEQYF
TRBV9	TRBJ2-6	CASSITGAGANVLTF
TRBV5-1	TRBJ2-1	CASSLAPSGARYNEQFF
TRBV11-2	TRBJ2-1	CASSLEGGHRPEQFF
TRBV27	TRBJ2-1	CASSLSGTGVSYNEQFF
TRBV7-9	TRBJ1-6	CASSSRTGDSPLHF
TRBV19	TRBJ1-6	CASSILAVGSPLHF
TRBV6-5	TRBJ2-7	CASSYGQGAGEQYF
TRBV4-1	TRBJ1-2	CASSPRPGTPNYGYTF
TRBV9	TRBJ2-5	CASSVQGTQETQYF
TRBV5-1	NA	CASSLDSSGERWSYEQYF
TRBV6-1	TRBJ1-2	CASSERGPYGYTF
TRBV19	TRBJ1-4	CASSIRSSEKLFF
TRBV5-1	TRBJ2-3	CASSPFPGLAGGQDTDTQYF
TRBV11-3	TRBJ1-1	CASSFSLRLTEAFF
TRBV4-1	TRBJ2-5	CASSQDWTSGGAWETQYF
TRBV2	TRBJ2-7	CASRELAGVHEQYF
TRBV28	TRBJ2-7	CASSFNSEQYF
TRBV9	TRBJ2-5	CASTRDRLAETQYF
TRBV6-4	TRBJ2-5	CASSDSTSGGAETQYF
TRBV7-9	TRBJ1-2	CASSLNRGREGYTF
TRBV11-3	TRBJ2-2	CASSWDRGGTGELFF
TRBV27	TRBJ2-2	CASRGLAGPRAGELFF
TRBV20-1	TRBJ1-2	CSAFTNYGYTF
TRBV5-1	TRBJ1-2	CASSFFPSGSSYGYTF
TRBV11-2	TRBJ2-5	CASSRGNQETQYF
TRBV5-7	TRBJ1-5	CASSLAGEGNQPQHF